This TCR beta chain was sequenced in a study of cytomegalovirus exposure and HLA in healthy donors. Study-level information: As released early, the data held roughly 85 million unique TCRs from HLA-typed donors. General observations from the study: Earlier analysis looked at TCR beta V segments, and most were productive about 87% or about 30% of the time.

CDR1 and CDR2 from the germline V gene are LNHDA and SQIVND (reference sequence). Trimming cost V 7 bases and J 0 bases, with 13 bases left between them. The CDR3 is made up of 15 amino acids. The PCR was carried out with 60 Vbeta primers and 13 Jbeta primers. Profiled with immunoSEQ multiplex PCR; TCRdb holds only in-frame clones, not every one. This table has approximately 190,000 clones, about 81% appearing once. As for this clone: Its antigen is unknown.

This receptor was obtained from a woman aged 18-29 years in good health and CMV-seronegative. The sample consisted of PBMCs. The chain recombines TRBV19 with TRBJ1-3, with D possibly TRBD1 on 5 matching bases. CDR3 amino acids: CASIDQGISGNTIYF. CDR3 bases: TGTGCCAGTATTGATCAGGGAATCTCTGGAAACACCATATATTTT.